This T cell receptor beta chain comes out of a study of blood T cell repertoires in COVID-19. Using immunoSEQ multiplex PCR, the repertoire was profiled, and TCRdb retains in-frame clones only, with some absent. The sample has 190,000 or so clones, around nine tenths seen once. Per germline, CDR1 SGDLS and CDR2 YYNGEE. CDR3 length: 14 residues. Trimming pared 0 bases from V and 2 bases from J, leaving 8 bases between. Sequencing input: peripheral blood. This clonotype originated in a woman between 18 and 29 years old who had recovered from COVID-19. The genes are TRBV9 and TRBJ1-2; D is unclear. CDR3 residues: CASSVAPGNYGYTF. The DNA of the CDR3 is TGTGCCAGCAGCGTAGCGCCAGGAAACTATGGCTACACCTTC.